Reported below is one TCR beta chain. The antigen remains unidentified. Adult Caucasians living in Nashville, Tennessee made up all of the donors. The data derive from a study of shared clonotypes between healthy human individuals. Study-level results: Naive subsets generally had larger estimated richness than memory subsets. For naive CD4 cells, around 5% of clonotypes were shared across a few donors.

The protocol was immunoSEQ multiplex PCR, while the TCRdb copy is restricted to in-frame clones and leaves out a portion. This sample yields just over 2,000,000 clones, of which roughly 96% are seen a single time; around 0.13% belongs to the top ten. Sequenced sample: naive CD4+ T cells sorted from blood. Subset noted: CD45RA+ positively selected. This receptor was identified in a man between 18 and 29 years old in good health.

The CDR3 sequence is CASSLIAGNSYNEQFF. In DNA, the CDR3 is TGTGCCAGCAGCTTAATTGCAGGGAACTCCTACAATGAGCAGTTCTTC. The rearrangement uses TRBV7-3 and TRBJ2-1; perhaps TRBD1 as D (5 bases). The germline CDR1 and CDR2 sequences are SGHTA and FQGTGA. V was cut by 1 base and J by 0 bases, with 10 bases left in between. The CDR3 loop spans 16 amino acids.